What follows are 14 T cell receptor beta chains derived from one specimen sequenced in a study of blood T cell repertoires in COVID-19. Repertoires were generated with immunoSEQ multiplex PCR, while TCRdb's copy carries only in-frame clones and drops some. Among 150,000 to 200,000 clones listed, over 65% were seen once. Specimen: peripheral blood. These receptor sequences come from an elderly woman with acute or convalescent COVID-19.

The J gene is TRBJ1-6, the V gene TRBV9; no reliable D call. The CDR3 covers 13 residues. Germline lookup yields CDR1 SGDLS and CDR2 YYNGEE. The V gene lost 5 bases and the J gene lost 8 bases, with 11 bases spanning the gap. The CDR3 DNA reads TGTGCCAGCAGTCTGCGGGGTGATTCACCCCTCCACTTT. Its protein product is CASSLRGDSPLHF.

The V and J genes are TRBV5-1 and TRBJ2-2, with 12 bases aligning to TRBD2. The germline gives CDR1 SGHRS, CDR2 YFSETQ. The CDR3 consists of 16 residues. V lost 4 bases, J lost 1 base, and 2 bases stayed unmatched. CDR3: CASSQGLAGNTGELFF. CDR3 nucleotides: TGCGCCAGCAGCCAGGGACTAGCGGGGAACACCGGGGAGCTGTTTTTT.

This clone was found a few times. This chain connects TRBV11-2 to TRBJ2-7; D unclear. V was cut by 3 bases and J by 3 bases, with 18 bases left in between. Per the germline V gene, CDR1 is SGHAT and CDR2 is FQNNGV. The CDR3 has 16 amino acids. CDR3 region: CASSFILDPKNYEQYF. The DNA of the CDR3 is TGTGCCAGCAGCTTTATCCTAGACCCCAAAAACTACGAGCAGTACTTC. Filled out from reference TRBV11-2 and TRBJ2-7, the complete variable domain reads EAGVAQSPRYKIIEKRQSVAFWCNPISGHATLYWYQQILGQGPKLLIQFQNNGVVDDSQLPKDRFSAERLKGVDSTLKIQPAKLEDSAVYLCASSFILDPKNYEQYFGPGTRLTVT.

This clone occurred once. J is TRBJ2-1 and V is TRBV11-2; 9 bases match TRBD1. V lost 6 bases to trimming and J lost 5 bases; unmatched junction nucleotides: 20. The CDR3 has 19 amino acids. Germline CDR1 SGHAT, CDR2 FQNNGV. The DNA of the CDR3 is TGTGCCAGCAGTACCGACCCGTTTTCTGGGACAGGGCACCACAATGAGCAGTTCTTC. Translation gives CASSTDPFSGTGHHNEQFF. The full variable domain, in which reference TRBV11-2 and TRBJ2-1 provide the parts outside the CDR3, is EAGVAQSPRYKIIEKRQSVAFWCNPISGHATLYWYQQILGQGPKLLIQFQNNGVVDDSQLPKDRFSAERLKGVDSTLKIQPAKLEDSAVYLCASSTDPFSGTGHHNEQFFGPGTRLTVL.

The chain links TRBV5-1 to TRBJ2-1; 9 bases map to TRBD1. CDR3 length equals 14 residues. V was pared by 4 bases and J by 8 bases, with 7 bases of the junction left unmatched. CDR1 is SGHRS, CDR2 YFSETQ, per germline. CDR3 sequence: CASSQGTGRDEQFF. In nucleotides, the CDR3 is TGCGCCAGCAGCCAGGGGACAGGGAGGGATGAGCAGTTCTTC.

V is TRBV7-2 and J is TRBJ2-2, with 8 bases lining up with TRBD2. This CDR3 has 15 amino acids. Germline V gene data show CDR1 as SGHTA and CDR2 as FQGNSA. The junction had 8 bases not matched to a gene; V was cut back by 5 bases and J by 6 bases. Here the CDR3 reads CASSPDGGDAGELFF. Here the CDR3 DNA reads TGTGCCAGCAGCCCAGACGGGGGGGACGCCGGGGAGCTGTTTTTT.

The chain employs TRBV5-1 and TRBJ2-2; 10 bases align to TRBD1. There are 16 residues in the CDR3. Germline V lookup: CDR1 SGHRS, CDR2 YFSETQ. With 3 bases clipped from V and 1 base from J, the junction kept 3 bases outside the gene matches. This CDR3 reads CASSSGQGVNTGELFF. CDR3 sequence (DNA): TGCGCCAGCAGCTCTGGACAGGGGGTGAACACCGGGGAGCTGTTTTTT.

This clone showed up just a few times. This sequence joins TRBV4-2 and TRBJ2-7, with TRBD2 identical over 10 bases. V lost 1 base, J lost 2 bases, and 5 bases stayed unmatched. The CDR3 has 16 residues. The germline V gene encodes CDR1 LGHNA and CDR2 YNFKEQ. CDR3 DNA: TGTGCCAGCAGCCAAGTTGCGAGCGGGAGGGCCTACGAGCAGTACTTC. Protein: CASSQVASGRAYEQYF.

This clone was detected only a few times. The chain couples TRBV12-3 or TRBV12-4 to TRBJ1-4, with D unresolved. The CDR3 has 13 residues. With 2 bases removed from V and 8 bases from J, the gap between germline ends came to 9 bases. The CDR3 region has the DNA TGTGCCAGCAGTTTAACCGTCGCGGAAAAACTGTTTTTT. It yields the protein CASSLTVAEKLFF.

The chain couples TRBV6-5 to TRBJ2-7; TRBD2 aligns across 7 bases. J gave up 5 bases and V 5 bases, and 12 bases lay outside the gene matches. This CDR3 has 15 amino acids. From germline, CDR1 is MNHEY and CDR2 SVGAGI. The CDR3 nucleotides are TGTGCCAGCAGTCGAACATGGGCGGGAGTCGACGAGCAGTACTTC. This translates into CASSRTWAGVDEQYF.

The chain has TRBV19 and TRBJ2-2; TRBD1 agrees at 8 bases. Germline V CDR1 and CDR2: LNHDA, SQIVND (reference sequence). V lost 6 bases and J lost 3; bases outside the gene matches: 6. This CDR3 has 15 amino acids. The CDR3 bases are TGTGCCAGTAGCCTGACAGGGGTGGACACCGGGGAGCTGTTTTTT. It encodes CASSLTGVDTGELFF.

This clone was seen a handful of times. This chain uses TRBV4-1 with TRBJ2-1; D is unclear. This CDR3 is 14 amino acids long. Germline V gene lookup returns CDR1 MGHRA and CDR2 YSYEKL. V was shortened by 0 bases and J by 5 bases, with 8 bases between the two germline ends. The CDR3 DNA reads TGCGCCAGCAGCCAAGAAGCGTCTAACAATGAGCAGTTCTTC. It encodes CASSQEASNNEQFF.

The chain has TRBV6-6 and TRBJ1-6, with D maybe TRBD1 (6 bases). This CDR3 has 16 amino acids. The germline V and J ends were trimmed by 0 bases and 8 bases, with 14 bases remaining between them. The germline V gene encodes CDR1 MNHNY and CDR2 SVGAGI (reference sequence). CDR3 residues: CASSYSQGEGDSPLHF. CDR3 coding DNA: TGTGCCAGCAGTTACTCCCAGGGAGAGGGGGATTCACCCCTCCACTTT.

The V gene is TRBV7-9, the J gene TRBJ2-7; TRBD1 is a possible D gene (5 bases). This CDR3 comprises 14 residues. V lost 3 bases to trimming and J lost 2 bases, with 11 bases between them. CDR1 is SEHNR and CDR2 is FQNEAQ in the germline V gene (reference sequence). CDR3 residues: CASSFIGATYEQYF. CDR3 DNA sequence: TGTGCCAGCAGCTTCATAGGGGCCACCTACGAGCAGTACTTC.